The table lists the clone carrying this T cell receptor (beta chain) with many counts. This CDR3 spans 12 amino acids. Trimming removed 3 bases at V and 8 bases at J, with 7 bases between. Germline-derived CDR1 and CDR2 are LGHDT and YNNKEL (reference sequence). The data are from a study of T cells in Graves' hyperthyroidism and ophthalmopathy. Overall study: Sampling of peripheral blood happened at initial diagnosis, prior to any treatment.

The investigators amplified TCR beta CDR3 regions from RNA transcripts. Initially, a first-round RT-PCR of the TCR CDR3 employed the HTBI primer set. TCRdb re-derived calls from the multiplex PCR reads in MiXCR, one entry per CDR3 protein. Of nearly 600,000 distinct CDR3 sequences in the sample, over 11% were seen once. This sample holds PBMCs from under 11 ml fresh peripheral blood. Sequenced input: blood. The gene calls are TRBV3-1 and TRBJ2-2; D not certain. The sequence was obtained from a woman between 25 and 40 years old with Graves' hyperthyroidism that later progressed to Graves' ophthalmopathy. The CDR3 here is CASSQSTGELFF. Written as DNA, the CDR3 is TGTGCCAGCAGCCAGTCCACGGGGGAGCTGTTTTTT.